This passage covers 16 T cell receptor beta chains from one sample sequenced in a study of blood T cell repertoires in COVID-19. Repertoires were generated with immunoSEQ multiplex PCR, while TCRdb's copy carries only in-frame clones and drops some. The data show about 21,000 clones, over 60% seen once. Source material: peripheral blood. All receptors derive from a man aged 55 to 69 with active COVID-19.

The chain uses TRBV6-5 and TRBJ2-7; the match to TRBD2 covers 9 bases. The CDR3 covers 16 residues. CDR1 and CDR2 from the germline V gene are MNHEY and SVGAGI. V gave up 0 bases and J gave up 4 bases; unmatched junction bases: 7. The DNA for the CDR3 is TGTGCCAGCAGTTACTCTTTGGGGACTAGCAGTTACGAGCAGTACTTC. Translating it yields CASSYSLGTSSYEQYF.

This sequence joins TRBV7-9 and TRBJ2-5; D remains ambiguous. The CDR3 is 13 amino acids. V was pared by 3 bases and J by 5 bases, with 10 bases between. Germline V gene data show CDR1 as SEHNR and CDR2 as FQNEAQ (reference sequence). The CDR3 DNA is TGTGCCAGCAGCTTCGCGGTTCAGGAGACCCAGTACTTC. Protein: CASSFAVQETQYF.

This chain uses TRBV9 with TRBJ2-7; 7 bases fit TRBD2. The germline CDR1 and CDR2 sequences are SGDLS and YYNGEE. This CDR3 contains 14 residues. With 3 bases clipped from V and 6 bases from J, the junction kept 9 bases outside the gene matches. CDR3 residues: CASSATSDGIEQYF. The CDR3 DNA sequence: TGTGCCAGCAGCGCAACTAGCGACGGGATCGAGCAGTACTTC.

CDR3 sequence reads: CASSYGGETTYSNQPQHF. DNA for the CDR3: TGTGCCAGTAGTTACGGGGGGGAAACCACTTATAGCAATCAGCCCCAGCATTTT. This rearrangement joins TRBV19 to TRBJ1-5, with D possibly TRBD1 on 5 matching bases. The germline gives CDR1 LNHDA, CDR2 SQIVND (reference sequence). V shed 5 bases and J shed 0 bases, with 20 bases lying between them. This CDR3 has 18 residues.

This chain joins TRBV11-2 and TRBJ2-1; D is unclear. Germline V CDR1 and CDR2: SGHAT, FQNNGV. The CDR3 consists of 14 residues. V lost 0 bases, J lost 5 bases, and 8 bases lay in between. CDR3 amino acids: CASSLEFGHNEQFF. The CDR3 DNA reads TGTGCCAGCAGCTTAGAATTTGGGCACAATGAGCAGTTCTTC.

V gene TRBV2 combines with J gene TRBJ2-5; D gene unclear. This CDR3 has 12 amino acids. Germline V gene lookup returns CDR1 SNHLY and CDR2 FYNNEI. The germline V and J ends were trimmed by 3 bases and 4 bases, with 6 bases remaining between them. CDR3 coding DNA: TGTGCCAGCAGTGAGACGGGAGAGACCCAGTACTTC. This sequence encodes CASSETGETQYF.

The V call is TRBV19, the J call TRBJ2-5; 7 bases fit TRBD1. Losses at the gene ends were 7 bases for V and 5 bases for J; bases not matched to a gene: 7. The CDR3 consists of 13 residues. The germline V gene has CDR1 LNHDA and CDR2 SQIVND (reference sequence). The CDR3 DNA reads TGTGCCAGTAACACCGGGACAGTGGAGACCCAGTACTTC. Translation: CASNTGTVETQYF.

V usage is TRBV21-1 and J usage is TRBJ1-2. TRBV21-1 is labeled a pseudogene. The CDR3 is made up of 15 amino acids. The CDR3 reads CASSKRRARDYGYTF. The CDR3 DNA is TGTGCCAGCAGCAAACGGAGGGCTCGGGACTATGGCTACACCTTC.

The chain links TRBV18 to TRBJ1-5; 8 nucleotides align to TRBD1. Germline trimming cut 5 bases from V and 5 bases from J; bases unmatched to any gene: 8. The germline V gene encodes CDR1 KGHSH and CDR2 LQKENI. This CDR3 contains 15 residues. In nucleotides, the CDR3 is TGTGCCAGCTCAACAGGACAGGGAAGGGATCAGCCCCAGCATTTT. Its translation is CASSTGQGRDQPQHF.

J is TRBJ2-5 and V is TRBV7-9; D is perhaps TRBD2 (5 bases). The CDR3 is 14 amino acids. Deletions cut 3 bases from V and 4 bases from J, with 12 bases between. In germline, CDR1 is SEHNR, CDR2 FQNEAQ (reference sequence). The CDR3 here is CASSFPDWRETQYF. The CDR3 bases are TGTGCCAGCAGCTTCCCGGACTGGCGAGAGACCCAGTACTTC.

The rearrangement joins TRBV28 to TRBJ2-1, with TRBD1 matching 9 bases. The germline CDR1 and CDR2 sequences are MDHEN and SYDVKM. This CDR3 region has 18 residues. V lost 5 bases, J lost 4 bases, and 15 bases stayed unmatched. The CDR3 spells CASSVTTNRGLVYNEQFF. CDR3 bases: TGTGCCAGCAGTGTAACCACAAACAGGGGGCTGGTTTACAATGAGCAGTTCTTC.

The genes are TRBV5-1 and TRBJ2-2, with 11 bases identical to TRBD2. The CDR3 has 16 amino acids. With V trimmed by 4 bases and J by 4 bases, 6 bases remained unmatched. Looked up from germline, CDR1 is SGHRS and CDR2 is YFSETQ. The CDR3 reads CASSLSGRAGTGELFF. The CDR3 nucleotides are TGCGCCAGCAGCCTTAGCGGGAGGGCCGGCACCGGGGAGCTGTTTTTT.

The V gene is TRBV11-3, the J gene TRBJ2-7; D is possibly TRBD2 (5 bases). V was shortened by 5 bases and J by 6 bases, with 17 bases between the two germline ends. The germline V gene has CDR1 SGHNT and CDR2 YENEEA. The CDR3 loop spans 14 amino acids. CDR3 region: CASSQTRASAEQYF. The CDR3 DNA is TGTGCCAGCAGCCAAACTAGGGCCTCCGCCGAGCAGTACTTC.

V is TRBV19 and J is TRBJ2-7, with TRBD1 identical over 7 bases. CDR1 and CDR2 (germline): LNHDA, SQIVND (reference sequence). The length of the CDR3 is 14 residues. V gave up 7 bases and J gave up 0 bases; unmatched junction bases: 6. The CDR3 DNA is TGTGCCAGTACCTCGGGACAGAACTCCTACGAGCAGTACTTC. Translated: CASTSGQNSYEQYF.

The rearrangement links TRBV5-5 to TRBJ2-7, with a tentative D call TRBD1 (5 bases). Per germline, CDR1 SGHKS and CDR2 YYEKEE (reference sequence). The CDR3 length is 15 residues. V lost 2 bases and J 2 bases, leaving 14 bases between the germline ends. The CDR3 nucleotides read TGTGCCAGCAGCTTAACCCTCCAGGACACCTACGAGCAGTACTTC. Protein sequence: CASSLTLQDTYEQYF. The full variable domain, with the rest looked up from reference TRBV5-5 and TRBJ2-7, is DAGVTQSPTHLIKTRGQQVTLRCSPISGHKSVSWYQQVLGQGPQFIFQYYEKEERGRGNFPDRFSARQFPNYSSELNVNALLLGDSALYLCASSLTLQDTYEQYFGPGTRLTVT.

J is TRBJ2-7 and V is TRBV11-2; D possibly corresponds to TRBD2 (6 bases). Trimming took 2 bases from V and 2 from J, leaving 13 bases between them. The CDR3 spans 15 residues. The germline V gene has CDR1 SGHAT and CDR2 FQNNGV. The chain's CDR3 is CASSLSRGAPYEQYF. CDR3 in DNA: TGTGCCAGCAGCTTATCCCGCGGGGCCCCCTACGAGCAGTACTTC.